These T cell receptor beta chains were read from a single sample in a study of shared clonotypes between healthy human individuals. The table came from immunoSEQ multiplex PCR; TCRdb's copy has only in-frame clones and leaves some out. The sample carries about 2.1 million clones, 93% recorded once. The specimen was naive CD8+ T cells from PBMCs. These receptors were obtained from a man aged 18 to 30 in good health. Some clones in this sample may be carry-over from other donors' samples. Both conserved end residues are part of each CDR3. The D gene is left open where the match is weak. Size tells how often a clone was seen (once, few, many) or the class of an expanded clone, and some rows leave it out.

V	D	J	length	size	CDR3	DNA
TRBV7-6	-	TRBJ1-1	14	-	CASSSGLGGTEAFF	TGTGCCAGCAGCTCCGGACTAGGCGGAACTGAAGCTTTCTTT
TRBV7-9	-	TRBJ2-3	15	once	CASSSGIGLVDTQYF	TGTGCCAGCAGCTCTGGGATTGGACTTGTAGATACGCAGTATTTT
TRBV10-2	TRBD2	TRBJ2-7	17	-	CASSEPKTSGSSYEQYF	TGCGCCAGCAGTGAGCCTAAGACTAGCGGGAGCTCCTACGAGCAGTACTTC
TRBV7-6	TRBD2	TRBJ2-1	16	-	CASSLNRAGGYNEQFF	TGTGCCAGCAGCTTAAATCGCGCGGGAGGATACAATGAGCAGTTCTTC
TRBV5-4	-	TRBJ1-2	14	-	CASSGPDSSYGYTF	TGTGCCAGCAGCGGGCCAGATAGTTCCTATGGCTACACCTTC
TRBV4-1	-	TRBJ2-7	15	once	CASSQEPGQAYEQYF	TGCGCCAGCAGCCAAGAGCCGGGACAAGCCTACGAGCAGTACTTC
TRBV7-9	-	TRBJ1-5	16	-	CASSHQTGTFHQPQHF	TGTGCCAGCAGCCACCAAACCGGGACCTTCCATCAGCCCCAGCATTTT
TRBV27	-	TRBJ2-5	14	-	CASSPAGGWETQYF	TGTGCCAGCAGTCCCGCTGGGGGTTGGGAGACCCAGTACTTC
TRBV27	TRBD2	TRBJ2-1	21	once	CASSISGRFDGWLAEYNEQFF	TGTGCCAGCAGTATTAGCGGTCGGTTTGACGGCTGGCTAGCGGAATACAATGAGCAGTTCTTC
TRBV7-9	-	TRBJ2-2	15	once	CASSLKKPNTGELFF	TGTGCCAGCAGCTTAAAAAAACCGAACACCGGGGAGCTGTTTTTT
TRBV28	-	TRBJ1-1	16	-	CASSLAMGPGNTEAFF	TGTGCCAGCAGTTTAGCCATGGGGCCGGGCAACACTGAAGCTTTCTTT
TRBV7-8	-	TRBJ1-4	17	-	CASSQAATFFGDEKLFF	TGTGCCAGCAGCCAGGCAGCGACATTTTTCGGGGATGAAAAACTGTTTTTT
TRBV30	-	TRBJ2-2	13	-	CAWSAMSPGELFF	TGTGCCTGGAGTGCCATGTCCCCCGGGGAGCTGTTTTTT
TRBV6-1	TRBD2	TRBJ2-1	17	-	CASSESRTSGGYNEQFF	TGTGCCAGCAGTGAATCCCGGACTAGCGGGGGATACAATGAGCAGTTCTTC
TRBV30	TRBD2	TRBJ2-7	15	-	CAWSPSTGLKYEQYF	TGTGCCTGGAGTCCCTCCACGGGACTAAAGTACGAGCAGTACTTC
TRBV4-1	-	TRBJ1-1	15	-	CASSQERRLNTEAFF	TGCGCCAGCAGCCAAGAGCGAAGATTGAACACTGAAGCTTTCTTT
TRBV6-1	TRBD2	TRBJ2-3	17	-	CASSESRLAGFRDTQYF	TGTGCCAGCAGTGAATCTCGGCTAGCGGGATTTAGAGATACGCAGTATTTT
TRBV9	TRBD2	TRBJ2-3	14	-	CASSEAGATDTQYF	TGTGCCAGCAGCGAAGCGGGAGCCACAGATACGCAGTATTTT
TRBV14	TRBD1	TRBJ1-2	16	few	CASSHSVRQGAGGYTF	TGTGCCAGCAGCCATTCCGTCCGTCAGGGGGCAGGTGGCTACACCTTC
TRBV6-5	-	TRBJ2-7	14	once	CASSYTLGGFEQYF	TGTGCCAGCAGTTACACGCTCGGCGGCTTCGAGCAGTACTTC
TRBV7-9	-	TRBJ1-2	15	-	CASSLGQSTNYGYTF	TGTGCCAGCAGCTTAGGACAGTCTACTAACTATGGCTACACCTTC
TRBV7-9	-	TRBJ2-1	16	-	CASSPPLRGGGNEQFF	TGTGCCAGCAGCCCTCCCCTGAGGGGAGGGGGCAATGAGCAGTTCTTC
TRBV27	-	TRBJ2-3	12	-	CASSLGTDTQYF	TGTGCCAGCAGTTTAGGGACAGATACGCAGTATTTT
TRBV19	-	TRBJ2-3	13	-	CASSMFFTDTQYF	TGTGCCAGTAGTATGTTTTTCACAGATACGCAGTATTTT
TRBV27	-	TRBJ1-1	13	-	CASSWVGDTEAFF	TGTGCCAGCAGTTGGGTGGGGGACACTGAAGCTTTCTTT
TRBV15	TRBD2	TRBJ2-7	17	-	CATSSSWFSGSSYEQYF	TGTGCCACCAGCAGTAGTTGGTTTAGCGGGTCCTCCTACGAGCAGTACTTC
TRBV28	TRBD2	TRBJ2-7	13	-	CASRGGRAYEQYF	TGTGCCAGCAGGGGCGGGAGGGCCTACGAGCAGTACTTC
TRBV2	TRBD2	TRBJ2-7	15	-	CASSEAVGRAYEQYF	TGTGCCAGCAGTGAAGCGGTTGGGAGGGCCTACGAGCAGTACTTC
TRBV9	TRBD2	TRBJ2-1	16	-	CASSVAPLAGGHEQFF	TGTGCCAGCAGCGTAGCGCCACTAGCGGGAGGGCATGAGCAGTTCTTC
TRBV27	TRBD1	TRBJ2-2	15	-	CASSIGTGGLGELFF	TGTGCCAGCAGTATCGGGACAGGGGGCCTCGGGGAGCTGTTTTTT
TRBV11-2	-	TRBJ2-3	16	-	CASSLSIREIRDTQYF	TGTGCCAGCAGCTTATCGATCCGGGAGATCAGGGATACGCAGTATTTT
TRBV19	-	TRBJ1-1	14	-	CASSPGQLNTEAFF	TGTGCCAGTAGCCCCGGGCAACTGAACACTGAAGCTTTCTTT
TRBV7-9	-	TRBJ2-7	15	-	CASSLDPGPLNEQYF	TGTGCCAGCAGCTTAGATCCGGGGCCCCTAAACGAGCAGTACTTC
TRBV27	TRBD2	TRBJ2-1	15	-	CASSPGTSGDNEQFF	TGTGCCAGCAGTCCCGGGACTAGCGGTGACAATGAGCAGTTCTTC
TRBV28	TRBD2	TRBJ2-3	16	-	CASSAGLAGGGDTQYF	TGTGCCAGCAGTGCGGGACTAGCGGGAGGCGGAGATACGCAGTATTTT
TRBV15	TRBD1	TRBJ2-1	15	-	CATSREDRGYNEQFF	TGTGCCACCAGCAGAGAAGACAGGGGGTACAATGAGCAGTTCTTC
TRBV28	TRBD1	TRBJ1-5	15	-	CASSSGQASNQPQHF	TGTGCCAGCAGTTCGGGACAGGCTAGCAATCAGCCTCAGCATTTT
TRBV6-5	TRBD2	TRBJ2-2	15	-	CASSSYGEGTGELFF	TGTGCCAGCAGTTCATACGGGGAGGGGACCGGGGAGCTGTTTTTT
TRBV9	-	TRBJ2-1	17	-	CASSVGLIAKFNNEQFF	TGTGCCAGCAGCGTAGGATTGATAGCGAAATTTAACAATGAGCAGTTCTTC
TRBV6-6	-	TRBJ2-1	12	-	CASSYRRPEQFF	TGTGCCAGCAGTTACCGAAGGCCTGAGCAGTTCTTC
TRBV9	-	TRBJ2-4	13	-	CASSPPGQNIQYF	TGTGCCAGCAGCCCACCGGGGCAAAACATTCAGTACTTC
TRBV19	-	TRBJ2-5	13	-	CASSSYPRETQYF	TGTGCCAGTAGTTCATACCCCCGCGAGACCCAGTACTTC
TRBV28	TRBD1	TRBJ2-7	15	-	CASSLPGQGAYEQYF	TGTGCCAGCAGCCTGCCGGGACAGGGGGCCTACGAGCAGTACTTC
TRBV4-3	-	TRBJ1-1	15	-	CASSQEGGMNTEAFF	TGCGCCAGCAGCCAAGAAGGGGGGATGAACACTGAAGCTTTCTTT
TRBV27	-	TRBJ1-1	13	few	CASSLYLNTEAFF	TGTGCCAGCAGTTTATATTTGAACACTGAAGCTTTCTTT
TRBV29-1	-	TRBJ2-2	15	-	CSVEVGRANTGELFF	TGCAGCGTTGAAGTGGGAAGGGCAAACACCGGGGAGCTGTTTTTT
TRBV7-9	TRBD2	TRBJ2-4	14	once	CASSLNGGSNIQYF	TGTGCCAGCAGCTTAAACGGCGGGAGCAACATTCAGTACTTC
TRBV5-1	-	TRBJ1-1	14	once	CASTTRDLNTEAFF	TGCGCCAGCACGACCCGAGACCTGAACACTGAAGCTTTCTTT
TRBV27	-	TRBJ2-1	16	-	CASSPRGPIGVNEQFF	TGTGCCAGCAGTCCTCGGGGGCCGATTGGTGTGAATGAGCAGTTCTTC
TRBV4-2	TRBD1	TRBJ2-1	17	-	CASSQASQGDYYNEQFF	TGTGCCAGCAGCCAAGCCTCCCAGGGGGATTATTACAATGAGCAGTTCTTC
TRBV18	-	TRBJ2-7	15	-	CASSTRDSRPYEQYF	TGTGCCAGCTCAACCCGGGACTCCCGACCCTACGAGCAGTACTTC
TRBV6-1	TRBD2	TRBJ2-7	16	-	CASSEAATSGFYEQYF	TGTGCCAGCAGTGAAGCCGCCACTAGCGGGTTCTACGAGCAGTACTTC
TRBV6-6	-	TRBJ2-5	15	-	CASSFNVVNQETQYF	TGTGCCAGCAGTTTTAACGTTGTCAATCAAGAGACCCAGTACTTC
TRBV4-1	-	TRBJ2-1	14	once	CASSQVGPVMEQFF	TGCGCCAGCAGCCAAGTGGGGCCTGTAATGGAGCAGTTCTTC
TRBV7-9	-	TRBJ1-1	12	-	CASSRGDTEAFF	TGTGCCAGCAGCCGAGGCGACACTGAAGCTTTCTTT
TRBV4-3	-	TRBJ2-1	19	-	CASSQDSPLAERAYNEQFF	TGCGCCAGCAGCCAAGATTCGCCCCTGGCCGAAAGGGCCTACAATGAGCAGTTCTTC
TRBV6-5	-	TRBJ2-7	14	few	CASSYSGEAYEQYF	TGTGCCAGCAGTTACTCCGGGGAAGCCTACGAGCAGTACTTC
TRBV7-9	TRBD2	TRBJ2-7	16	-	CVSSLAGLAGLYEQYF	TGTGTCAGCAGCTTAGCCGGACTAGCGGGGCTATACGAGCAGTACTTC